The 28 T cell receptor beta chains given below trace back to one sample, sequenced in a study of cytomegalovirus exposure and HLA in healthy donors. PCR amplification relied on 60 Vbeta primers (plus 13 Jbeta primers). Using immunoSEQ multiplex PCR, the repertoire was profiled, and TCRdb retains in-frame clones only, with some absent. The sample yields some 200,000 clones, around 68% seen once. The sequencing sample was made of PBMCs. All receptors derive from a man in his forties in good health and CMV-seronegative.

This clone showed up just once. Additional DNA sequences in this sample encode the identical CDR3. This chain connects TRBV5-1 to TRBJ2-2; 8 nucleotides match TRBD1. CDR3 size: 15 residues. With V trimmed by 2 bases and J by 5 bases, 5 bases remained unmatched. Germline assignment: CDR1 SGHRS and CDR2 YFSETQ. CDR3 DNA: TGCGCCAGCAGCTTAGGGACAGGAGGGACCGGGGAGCTGTTTTTT. As protein: CASSLGTGGTGELFF.

This chain connects TRBV18 to TRBJ1-1, with 11 bases lining up with TRBD1. Germline-derived CDR1 and CDR2 are KGHSH and LQKENI. V shed 5 bases and J 11 bases; nucleotides not matched to a gene: 13. This CDR3 has 15 residues. The CDR3 DNA reads TGTGCCAGCTCAGAAACCGGGACAGGGGGTAGTTCGGCTTTCTTT. Translating it yields CASSETGTGGSSAFF.

In this sample, this clone turned up a few times. The rearrangement links TRBV2 to TRBJ2-2; 8 bases line up with TRBD1. Losses at the gene ends were 5 bases for V and 5 bases for J; bases not matched to a gene: 4. Germline assignment: CDR1 SNHLY and CDR2 FYNNEI. The CDR3 runs 14 residues. The CDR3 is CASSQGAGTGELFF. The CDR3 bases are TGTGCCAGCAGTCAGGGGGCAGGGACCGGGGAGCTGTTTTTT.

This chain uses TRBV5-1 with TRBJ2-6; 7 nucleotides agree with TRBD1. This CDR3 has 15 amino acids. Unmatched junction bases numbered 3, after V lost 4 bases and J lost 2 bases. Germline V gives CDR1 SGHRS, CDR2 YFSETQ. CDR3 sequence (DNA): TGCGCCAGCAGCGCCGGGACAGCTGGGGCCAACGTCCTGACTTTC. Residues: CASSAGTAGANVLTF.

The rearrangement uses TRBV15 and TRBJ1-5; 8 nucleotides align to TRBD1. This CDR3 is built from 16 residues. J gave up 2 bases and V 0 bases, and 3 bases lay outside the gene matches. From germline, CDR1 is LNHNV and CDR2 YYDKDF (reference sequence). CDR3 loop: CATSRDDRGGNQPQHF. Written as DNA, the CDR3 is TGTGCCACCAGCAGAGATGACAGGGGTGGCAATCAGCCCCAGCATTTT. The whole variable domain, filled in from reference TRBV15 and TRBJ1-5, reads DAMVIQNPRYQVTQFGKPVTLSCSQTLNHNVMYWYQQKSSQAPKLLFHYYDKDFNNEADTPDNFQSRRPNTSFCFLDIRSPGLGDTAMYLCATSRDDRGGNQPQHFGDGTRLSIL.

This clone has more than one count but fewer than ten. This chain uses TRBV10-3 with TRBJ1-6; D perhaps matches TRBD1 (5 bases). V dropped 0 bases and J dropped 7 bases, with 10 bases sitting between them. The CDR3 has 15 amino acids. Germline V lookup: CDR1 ENHRY, CDR2 SYGVKD. This chain's CDR3 is CAISESQKGNSPLHF. The DNA of the CDR3 is TGTGCCATCAGTGAGTCGCAGAAGGGGAATTCACCCCTCCACTTT.

This clone occurred a few times. The rearrangement uses TRBV4-1 and TRBJ2-1, with D perhaps matching TRBD2 (6 bases). Looked up from germline, CDR1 is MGHRA and CDR2 is YSYEKL. CDR3 size: 15 residues. Trimming cost V 5 bases and J 8 bases, with 19 bases left between them. The CDR3 here is CASSSVPGLIDEQFF. CDR3 bases: TGCGCCAGCAGCTCCGTTCCGGGACTTATAGATGAGCAGTTCTTC.

This clone has only a few counts. The DNA for the CDR3 is TGTGCCAGCAGAGTAGGACAGGGTCTCTCCGGGGAGCTGTTTTTT. It specifies CASRVGQGLSGELFF. The gene calls are TRBV6-1 and TRBJ2-2, with TRBD1 matching 8 bases. Per germline, CDR1 MNHNS and CDR2 SASEGT. CDR3 length: 15 residues. Germline trimming cut 6 bases from V and 6 bases from J; bases unmatched to any gene: 9.

The CDR3 is CSVGRGGAFDEQYF. The CDR3 nucleotides are TGCAGCGTGGGGCGGGGGGGGGCGTTCGACGAGCAGTACTTC. The chain recombines TRBV29-1 with TRBJ2-7, with 9 bases fitting TRBD2. Germline-derived CDR1 and CDR2 are SQVTM and ANQGSEA. The ends lost 6 bases at V and 5 bases at J; junction bases unmatched: 11. The CDR3 has 14 amino acids.

The V call is TRBV19, the J call TRBJ2-1, with 8 bases lining up with TRBD2. V lost 2 bases to trimming and J lost 8 bases; unmatched junction nucleotides: 8. CDR3 length: 15 amino acids. CDR1 and CDR2 (germline): LNHDA, SQIVND (reference sequence). The CDR3 loop is CASSIQGTSFDEQFF. CDR3 coding DNA: TGTGCCAGTAGTATACAGGGGACTAGTTTTGATGAGCAGTTCTTC.

The chain is built from TRBV30 and TRBJ2-1, with 9 bases matching TRBD2. The CDR3 is 15 residues long. Trimming at V came to 7 bases and at J to 9 bases, leaving 16 bases not matched to a gene. CDR1 and CDR2 from the germline V gene are GTSNPN and SVGIG (reference sequence). The CDR3 DNA is TGTGCCTTAGGTCGGGTAGCGGGAGATGGGGGTGAGCAGTTCTTC. Its translation is CALGRVAGDGGEQFF.

The chain is built from TRBV29-1 and TRBJ2-3; 7 nucleotides line up with TRBD1. After removal of 6 bases from V and 0 bases from J, the junction contained 6 bases not matched to a gene. Germline V gives CDR1 SQVTM, CDR2 ANQGSEA. CDR3 length: 14 amino acids. The CDR3 loop reads CSVTGTVSTDTQYF. The CDR3 region has the DNA TGCAGCGTAACCGGGACAGTTAGCACAGATACGCAGTATTTT.

The chain joins TRBV6-5 to TRBJ2-7; 8 nucleotides match TRBD2. J lost 0 bases, V lost 8 bases, and 6 bases had no gene match. This CDR3 spans 14 amino acids. The germline gives CDR1 MNHEY, CDR2 SVGAGI. CDR3: CASPPGGVSYEQYF. The CDR3 DNA reads as TGTGCCAGCCCACCGGGGGGGGTCTCCTACGAGCAGTACTTC.

This clone has a handful of counts. The V and J genes are TRBV6-6 and TRBJ2-7; D is perhaps TRBD2 (5 bases). Per the germline V gene, CDR1 is MNHNY and CDR2 is SVGAGI (reference sequence). V lost 2 bases to trimming and J lost 2 bases, with 16 bases between them. The CDR3 runs 16 residues. CDR3 sequence (DNA): TGTGCCAGCAGTTACCTTTCGACGGTCGGGGCCTACGAGCAGTACTTC. It is translated as CASSYLSTVGAYEQYF.

This clone was observed a handful of times. The chain is built from TRBV7-6 and TRBJ2-3; D possibly corresponds to TRBD1 (6 bases). Germline loops: CDR1 SGHVS, CDR2 FNYEAQ. Trimming removed 1 base at V and 0 bases at J, with 8 bases between. The length of the CDR3 is 15 residues. CDR3 sequence reads: CASSLEDSSTDTQYF. In nucleotides, the CDR3 is TGTGCCAGCAGCTTAGAGGACAGTAGCACAGATACGCAGTATTTT.

The chain has TRBV9 and TRBJ2-4, with TRBD2 identical over 9 bases. Germline V CDR1 and CDR2: SGDLS, YYNGEE. Germline trimming cut 3 bases from V and 0 bases from J; bases unmatched to any gene: 10. The CDR3 extends over 18 amino acids. The CDR3 reads CASSASGTTLLAKNIQYF. The CDR3 coding sequence is TGTGCCAGCAGCGCTAGCGGGACCACACTCCTAGCCAAAAACATTCAGTACTTC.

This chain links TRBV7-2 with TRBJ2-5; no definite D call. Germline CDR1 and CDR2: SGHTA and FQGNSA. The CDR3 length is 13 residues. The ends were cut back, 5 bases at V and 5 bases at J, with 12 bases in the middle. DNA of the CDR3: TGTGCCAGCAGCCAAGGCCCAGCGGAGACCCAGTACTTC. It codes for CASSQGPAETQYF. The entire variable domain, with the rest obtained from reference TRBV7-2 and TRBJ2-5, is as follows: GAGVSQSPSNKVTEKGKDVELRCDPISGHTALYWYRQSLGQGLEFLIYFQGNSAPDKSGLPSDRFSAERTGGSVSTLTIQRTQQEDSAVYLCASSQGPAETQYFGPGTRLLVL.

This clone has more than one count but fewer than ten. The chain joins TRBV7-2 to TRBJ1-3; possible D gene TRBD1, 6 bases. The CDR3 totals 17 residues. Per the germline V gene, CDR1 is SGHTA and CDR2 is FQGNSA. V was trimmed by 4 bases and J by 4 bases, leaving 20 bases between them. CDR3 nucleotides: TGTGCCAGCAGCTCCCCCCAAACAGGGCTAGGAGGAAACACCATATATTTT. Protein sequence: CASSSPQTGLGGNTIYF.

This clone was recorded only once. The chain has TRBV30 and TRBJ1-2; 7 bases are a match to TRBD1. CDR3 length: 12 amino acids. Trimming removed 0 bases from V and 8 bases from J; junction bases left unmatched: 3. Germline CDR1 and CDR2: GTSNPN and SVGIG (reference sequence). CDR3 region: CAWSVGGRGYTF. The CDR3 DNA reads as TGTGCCTGGAGTGTAGGGGGCAGGGGCTACACCTTC.

The CDR3 sequence: CASSGTRGDTEAFF. CDR3 DNA sequence: TGTGCCAGCAGTGGGACCAGGGGCGACACTGAAGCTTTCTTT. This sequence joins TRBV27 and TRBJ1-1; weak D call: TRBD1 (6 bases). The CDR3 totals 14 residues. Deletions cut 5 bases from V and 3 bases from J, with 13 bases between. Germline V gene lookup returns CDR1 MNHEY and CDR2 SMNVEV (reference sequence).

The chain has TRBV5-1 and TRBJ1-2; weak D call: TRBD1 (5 bases). The CDR3 sequence is 14 residues long. Germline V gene lookup returns CDR1 SGHRS and CDR2 YFSETQ. Trimming pared 0 bases from V and 8 bases from J, leaving 14 bases between. The CDR3 coding sequence is TGCGCCAGCAGCTTGGGGGGCGCGAGATCGGGCTACACCTTC. The encoded protein is CASSLGGARSGYTF.

The gene calls are TRBV30 and TRBJ2-6; D gene uncertain. Germline V gene lookup returns CDR1 GTSNPN and CDR2 SVGIG (reference sequence). This CDR3 is built from 12 residues. V shed 2 bases and J shed 4 bases, with 3 bases lying between them. For the CDR3, the DNA is TGTGCCTGGAGTTTAGGGGCCAACGTCCTGACTTTC. Encoded protein: CAWSLGANVLTF.

The chain is built from TRBV28 and TRBJ2-2; 7 positions match TRBD2. Germline CDR1 reads MDHEN; CDR2 reads SYDVKM. The CDR3 spans 15 residues. The ends lost 4 bases at V and 10 bases at J; junction bases unmatched: 12. The CDR3 spells CASSSRDYIGEELFF. CDR3 nucleotides: TGTGCCAGCAGTTCTCGGGACTACATTGGGGAGGAGCTGTTTTTT.

The chain couples TRBV27 to TRBJ1-2; a possible D gene is TRBD1 (6 bases). Trimming cost V 2 bases and J 6 bases, with 7 bases left between them. The CDR3 length is 12 residues. CDR1 is MNHEY, CDR2 SMNVEV, per germline (reference sequence). CDR3 amino acids: CASSLRGNGYTF. CDR3 DNA sequence: TGTGCCAGCAGTTTAAGGGGGAATGGCTACACCTTC.

This clone has just a few counts. The CDR3 protein is CASSLGGVAGNTIYF. The CDR3 DNA reads as TGTGCCAGCAGTTTGGGCGGGGTTGCTGGAAACACCATATATTTT. This rearrangement joins TRBV28 to TRBJ1-3; no clear D gene. The germline V and J ends were trimmed by 3 bases and 2 bases, with 11 bases remaining between them. This CDR3 has 15 amino acids. The germline V gene encodes CDR1 MDHEN and CDR2 SYDVKM.

This chain connects TRBV15 to TRBJ1-4, with D uncertain. CDR1 and CDR2 from the germline V gene are LNHNV and YYDKDF (reference sequence). The ends were cut back, 3 bases at V and 7 bases at J, with 9 bases in the middle. CDR3 length: 13 amino acids. The CDR3 protein is CATSRAVTEKLFF. In nucleotides, the CDR3 is TGTGCCACCAGCAGGGCAGTCACTGAAAAACTGTTTTTT.

The chain combines TRBV5-1 with TRBJ2-2; 10 bases map to TRBD2. CDR3 size: 15 residues. Germline V gene lookup returns CDR1 SGHRS and CDR2 YFSETQ. The V segment lost 5 bases and the J segment 3 bases; nucleotides outside the gene matches: 4. For the CDR3, the DNA is TGCGCCAGCAGTCCCGGACTAGCGGACACCGGGGAGCTGTTTTTT. Its protein product is CASSPGLADTGELFF.

This chain uses TRBV4-3 with TRBJ2-1; 8 bases map to TRBD1. This CDR3 contains 17 residues. Germline trimming cut 3 bases from V and 1 base from J; bases unmatched to any gene: 8. Looked up from germline, CDR1 is LGHNA and CDR2 is YSLEER. The CDR3 spells CASSQAVQGASYNEQFF. CDR3 nucleotide sequence: TGCGCCAGCAGCCAGGCAGTTCAGGGGGCTTCCTACAATGAGCAGTTCTTC.